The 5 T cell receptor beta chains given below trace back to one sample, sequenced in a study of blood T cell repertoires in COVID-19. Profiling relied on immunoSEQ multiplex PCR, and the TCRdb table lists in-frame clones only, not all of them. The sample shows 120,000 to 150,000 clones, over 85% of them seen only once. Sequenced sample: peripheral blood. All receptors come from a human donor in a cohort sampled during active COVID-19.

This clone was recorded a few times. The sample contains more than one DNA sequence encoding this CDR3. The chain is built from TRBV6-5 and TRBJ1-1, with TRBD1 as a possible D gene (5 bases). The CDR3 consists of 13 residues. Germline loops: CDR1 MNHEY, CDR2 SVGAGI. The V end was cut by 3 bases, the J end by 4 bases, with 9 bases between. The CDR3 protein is CASSYHRGTEAFF. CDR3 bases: TGTGCCAGCAGTTATCATAGGGGCACTGAAGCTTTCTTT.

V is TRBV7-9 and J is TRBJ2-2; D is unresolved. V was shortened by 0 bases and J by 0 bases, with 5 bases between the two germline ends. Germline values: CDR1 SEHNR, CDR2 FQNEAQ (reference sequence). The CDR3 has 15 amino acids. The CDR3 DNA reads TGTGCCAGCAGCTTAGCAGAGGCGAACACCGGGGAGCTGTTTTTT. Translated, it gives CASSLAEANTGELFF.

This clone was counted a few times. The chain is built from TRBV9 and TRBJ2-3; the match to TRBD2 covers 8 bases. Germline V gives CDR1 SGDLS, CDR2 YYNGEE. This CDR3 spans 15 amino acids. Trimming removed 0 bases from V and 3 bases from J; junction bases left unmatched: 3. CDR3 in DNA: TGTGCCAGCAGCGTAGCGGGGGGGCGGACAGATACGCAGTATTTT. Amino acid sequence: CASSVAGGRTDTQYF.

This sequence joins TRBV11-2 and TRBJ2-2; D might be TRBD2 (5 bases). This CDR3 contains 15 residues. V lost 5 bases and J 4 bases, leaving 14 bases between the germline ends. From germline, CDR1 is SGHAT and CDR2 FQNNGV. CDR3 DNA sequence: TGTGCCAGCAGCCTCTGGGCGGGCTTCACCGGGGAGCTGTTTTTT. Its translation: CASSLWAGFTGELFF.

For the CDR3, the DNA is TGTGCCACCAGGGACTATTTTTCCAATGAGCAGTTCTTC. It codes for CATRDYFSNEQFF. The gene calls are TRBV24-1 and TRBJ2-1, with a tentative D call TRBD2 (6 bases). V shed 7 bases and J shed 6 bases, with 12 bases lying between them. The length of the CDR3 is 13 residues. The germline V gene encodes CDR1 KGHDR and CDR2 SFDVKD.